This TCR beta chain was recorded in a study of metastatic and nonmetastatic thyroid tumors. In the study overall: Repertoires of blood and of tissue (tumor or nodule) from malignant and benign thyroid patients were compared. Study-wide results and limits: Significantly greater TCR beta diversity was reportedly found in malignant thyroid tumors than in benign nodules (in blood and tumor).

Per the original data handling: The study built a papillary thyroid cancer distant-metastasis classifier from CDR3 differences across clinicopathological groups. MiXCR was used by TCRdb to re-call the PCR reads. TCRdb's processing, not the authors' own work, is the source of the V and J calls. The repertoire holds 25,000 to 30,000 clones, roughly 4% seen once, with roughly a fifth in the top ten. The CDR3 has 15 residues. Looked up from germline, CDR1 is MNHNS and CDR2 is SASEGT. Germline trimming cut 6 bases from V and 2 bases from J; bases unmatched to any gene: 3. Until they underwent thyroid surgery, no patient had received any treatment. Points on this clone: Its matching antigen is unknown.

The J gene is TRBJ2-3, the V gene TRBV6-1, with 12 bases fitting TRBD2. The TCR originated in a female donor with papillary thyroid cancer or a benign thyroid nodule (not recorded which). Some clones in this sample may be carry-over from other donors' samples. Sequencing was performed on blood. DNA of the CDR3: TGTGCCAGCAGGAGACTAGCGGGAGACACAGATACGCAGTATTTT. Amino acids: CASRRLAGDTDTQYF.